The sequence of this T cell receptor beta chain was determined in a study of long-term antiretroviral therapy in people with HIV. Regarding the study as a whole: Diversity measured after ART increased yet remained under transplant donor controls. CDR3 lengths in HIV samples spanned a narrower range than controls.

The run of the v3.0 immunoSEQ assay was at survey level. Using immunoSEQ multiplex PCR, the repertoire was profiled, and TCRdb retains in-frame clones only, with some absent. The sample comprises tens of thousands of clones, roughly 85% of which are singletons, and roughly 10% rests with the top ten. As to this clone: The antigen is undetermined.

The sequence came from a woman in her forties with HIV. Sequenced material: unsorted PBMCs, taken 4.1 years after starting antiretroviral therapy.

CDR3 DNA sequence: TGTGCCAGTAGGCAAGTCGGGGGTAGCAATCAGCCCCAGCATTTT. Its translation is CASRQVGGSNQPQHF. The rearrangement uses TRBV19 and TRBJ1-5, with D possibly matching TRBD1 (5 bases). The CDR3 length is 15 residues. V lost 6 bases to trimming and J lost 0 bases, with 12 bases between them. Per germline, CDR1 LNHDA and CDR2 SQIVND (reference sequence).